These 32 T cell receptor beta chains were all obtained from the same sample, sequenced in a study of radiation and T cells in renal cell carcinoma. Time point denoted: blood 4 weeks post-SBRT, at nephrectomy. Stated treatment: 15 Gy SBRT to primary tumor, nephrectomy 4 weeks later. TCRdb keeps only in-frame clones here, not all; method: immunoSEQ multiplex PCR. This table has 40,000 to 45,000 clones, roughly 82% appearing once. The sample was blood, taken from a patient whose treatment included radiotherapy and nephrectomy. These receptors all come from a woman aged 70-85 years with renal cell carcinoma.

The rearrangement links TRBV11-2 to TRBJ1-3; D is uncertain. Germline CDR1 is SGHAT and CDR2 is FQNNGV. The germline V and J ends were trimmed by 4 bases and 0 bases, with 7 bases remaining between them. The CDR3 spans 14 residues. The CDR3 protein is CASSSFFSGNTIYF. The CDR3, as DNA: TGTGCCAGCAGCTCCTTCTTCTCTGGAAACACCATATATTTT.

The table lists this clone with a count of one. J is TRBJ2-3 and V is TRBV4-2; 13 bases line up with TRBD2. The CDR3 sequence is 16 residues long. Unmatched junction bases numbered 4, after V lost 3 bases and J lost 4 bases. The germline V gene encodes CDR1 LGHNA and CDR2 YNFKEQ. The CDR3 is CASSHDGLAGADTQYF. The CDR3 DNA reads as TGTGCCAGCAGCCATGACGGACTAGCGGGGGCAGATACGCAGTATTTT.

This clone was seen a handful of times. V usage is TRBV2 and J usage is TRBJ1-5, with 10 bases fitting TRBD1. This CDR3 is 15 amino acids long. Germline V CDR1 and CDR2: SNHLY, FYNNEI. The V gene end was trimmed by 5 bases and the J gene end by 6 bases; junction bases not matched to a gene: 7. The CDR3 coding sequence is TGTGCCAGCAGTCGGGACAGGGGCGAGCTTCAGCCCCAGCATTTT. Amino acids: CASSRDRGELQPQHF.

The V and J genes are TRBV6-5 and TRBJ2-1; 10 positions agree with TRBD1. The CDR3 sequence is 15 residues long. J lost 9 bases, V lost 6 bases, and 11 bases had no gene match. CDR1 MNHEY and CDR2 SVGAGI come from the germline V gene. The CDR3 DNA is TGTGCCAGCAGGAGAGGGACAGGGGTGCCTAGTGAGCAGTTCTTC. Translating gives CASRRGTGVPSEQFF.

J is TRBJ1-2 and V is TRBV19, with D uncertain. Trimming cost V 5 bases and J 2 bases, with 21 bases left between them. The CDR3 spans 17 residues. In germline, CDR1 is LNHDA, CDR2 SQIVND (reference sequence). CDR3 DNA: TGTGCCAGTAGTCGACCTGGATTGAGAATTGAAAACTATGGCTACACCTTC. Its translation: CASSRPGLRIENYGYTF.

The genes are TRBV5-1 and TRBJ2-3; unclear D gene. Trimming left V 0 bases short and J 0 bases short, with 11 bases between. The CDR3 covers 16 residues. CDR1 is SGHRS, CDR2 YFSETQ, per germline. The CDR3 coding sequence is TGCGCCAGCAGCTTGGGCAGGAGTACTAGCACAGATACGCAGTATTTT. This codes for CASSLGRSTSTDTQYF.

V is TRBV2 and J is TRBJ1-2; D not resolved. V was pared by 4 bases and J by 3 bases, with 6 bases between. CDR3 length: 12 amino acids. Germline-derived CDR1 and CDR2 are SNHLY and FYNNEI. The CDR3: CASSGRDYGYTF. The CDR3 coding sequence is TGTGCCAGCAGTGGGAGAGACTATGGCTACACCTTC. Full variable domain (rest looked up from reference TRBV2 and TRBJ1-2): EPEVTQTPSHQVTQMGQEVILRCVPISNHLYFYWYRQILGQKVEFLVSFYNNEISEKSEIFDDQFSVERPDGSNFTLKIRSTKLEDSAMYFCASSGRDYGYTFGSGTRLTVV.

The V and J genes are TRBV7-9 and TRBJ2-7; 7 bases fit TRBD1. Trimming cost V 1 base and J 3 bases; bases outside gene matches: 6. The length of the CDR3 is 15 residues. CDR1 and CDR2 from the germline V gene are SEHNR and FQNEAQ (reference sequence). CDR3 loop: CASSLEQGFHYEQYF. The DNA of the CDR3 is TGTGCCAGCAGCTTAGAACAGGGGTTCCACTACGAGCAGTACTTC.

The chain recombines TRBV5-5 with TRBJ2-7; the match to TRBD1 covers 7 bases. Germline assignment: CDR1 SGHKS and CDR2 YYEKEE (reference sequence). J lost 1 base, V lost 4 bases, and 5 bases had no gene match. The CDR3 runs 14 residues. The CDR3 DNA reads as TGTGCCAGCAGCCACCGGGACAGTTCCTACGAGCAGTACTTC. The encoded protein is CASSHRDSSYEQYF.

This clone was seen a few times. The V call is TRBV5-1, the J call TRBJ2-2; D is tentatively TRBD1 or TRBD2 (6 bases each). V gave up 4 bases and J gave up 1 base, with 17 bases separating them. This CDR3 comprises 17 residues. The germline gives CDR1 SGHRS, CDR2 YFSETQ. The CDR3 bases are TGCGCCAGCAGCGCGACAATAGGGGGGCTGAACACCGGGGAGCTGTTTTTT. Its translation is CASSATIGGLNTGELFF.

The chain employs TRBV21-1 and TRBJ2-2. TRBV21-1 is given as a pseudogene. The CDR3 consists of 16 residues. The CDR3 spells CASSKGRGGNTGELFF. In nucleotides, the CDR3 is TGTGCCAGCAGCAAGGGCAGGGGAGGAAACACCGGGGAGCTGTTTTTT.

This chain uses TRBV18 with TRBJ2-6; D is ambiguous. Between the trimmed V and J ends, which lost 2 bases and 1 base, there was a span of 9 bases. In germline, CDR1 is KGHSH, CDR2 LQKENI. The CDR3 consists of 16 residues. This CDR3 is CASSPGKVSGANVLTF. The CDR3 DNA sequence: TGTGCCAGCTCACCAGGAAAGGTATCTGGGGCCAACGTCCTGACTTTC.

This clone has only a few counts. The chain recombines TRBV29-1 with TRBJ1-1; D uncertain. Germline CDR1 and CDR2: SQVTM and ANQGSEA. The length of the CDR3 is 10 residues. V lost 5 bases and J 4 bases, leaving 5 bases between the germline ends. The CDR3 here is CSVRTTEAFF. DNA for the CDR3: TGCAGCGTTAGGACCACTGAAGCTTTCTTT.

The chain has TRBV5-4 and TRBJ2-7; 10 bases align to TRBD1. The trim removed 0 bases at V and 4 bases at J, leaving 1 base unmatched. Looked up from germline, CDR1 is SGHNT and CDR2 is YYREEE (reference sequence). The CDR3 is 14 residues long. CDR3 DNA sequence: TGTGCCAGCAGCTTGGGGGACAGGGGTTACGAGCAGTACTTC. Translating gives CASSLGDRGYEQYF.

V and J are TRBV25-1 and TRBJ1-2; no clear D gene. CDR1 is MGHDK, CDR2 SYGVNS, per germline. With 4 bases removed from V and 4 bases from J, the gap between germline ends came to 16 bases. The CDR3 covers 15 residues. The CDR3 loop is CASSVAGSSAYGYTF. The CDR3, as DNA: TGTGCCAGCAGTGTGGCAGGATCAAGTGCCTATGGCTACACCTTC.

The sample holds one count of this clone. The chain employs TRBV19 and TRBJ1-1, with D maybe TRBD1 (5 bases). Germline assignment: CDR1 LNHDA and CDR2 SQIVND (reference sequence). The V end was cut by 4 bases, the J end by 0 bases, with 21 bases between. The CDR3 is 18 residues long. The chain's CDR3 is CASSTHTGQGRMNTEAFF. CDR3 in DNA: TGTGCCAGTAGTACCCATACTGGGCAGGGTAGGATGAACACTGAAGCTTTCTTT.

As regards this clone: Since the CDR3 does not end with the conserved phenylalanine or tryptophan, this likely comes from a read error. No DNA is shown, since the ends of the CDR3 on it are uncertain; the CDR3 is the one TCRdb lists. The chain employs TRBV15 and TRBJ2-6. Inclusive of both ends, the CDR3 amounts to 9 amino acids. The V gene's germline CDR1 is LNHNV and CDR2 YYDKDF (reference sequence). CDR3: CATSRAGQP.

The chain is built from TRBV2 and TRBJ2-3, with TRBD2 identical over 10 bases. The CDR3 consists of 15 residues. Germline V gene sequence: CDR1 SNHLY, CDR2 FYNNEI. With 6 bases clipped from V and 4 bases from J, the junction kept 7 bases outside the gene matches. In DNA form, the CDR3 reads TGTGCCAGCAGAGCGGGACTAGCGTTGTCAGATACGCAGTATTTT. This encodes CASRAGLALSDTQYF.

The rearrangement links TRBV5-1 to TRBJ2-3; D unresolved. The V gene's germline CDR1 is SGHRS and CDR2 YFSETQ. CDR3 length: 14 amino acids. Trimming left V 2 bases short and J 6 bases short, with 13 bases between. The CDR3 DNA is TGCGCCAGCAGCTTAGACACCCTCCCCGATACGCAGTATTTT. The encoded protein is CASSLDTLPDTQYF. Together with reference TRBV5-1 and TRBJ2-3, the CDR3 gives the full variable domain: KAGVTQTPRYLIKTRGQQVTLSCSPISGHRSVSWYQQTPGQGLQFLFEYFSETQRNKGNFPGRFSGRQFSNSRSEMNVSTLELGDSALYLCASSLDTLPDTQYFGPGTRLTVL.

This chain uses TRBV5-6 with TRBJ1-1; D is undetermined. Germline values: CDR1 SGHDT, CDR2 YYEEEE. CDR3 length: 12 residues. V was shortened by 2 bases and J by 7 bases, with 9 bases between the two germline ends. The CDR3 is CASSFGWGEAFF. The DNA of the CDR3 is TGTGCCAGCAGCTTTGGCTGGGGTGAAGCTTTCTTT. The variable domain in full, completed from reference TRBV5-6 and TRBJ1-1, reads DAGVTQSPTHLIKTRGQQVTLRCSPKSGHDTVSWYQQALGQGPQFIFQYYEEEERQRGNFPDRFSGHQFPNYSSELNVNALLLGDSALYLCASSFGWGEAFFGQGTRLTVV.

V usage is TRBV7-9 and J usage is TRBJ2-1; unclear D gene. Germline V gene lookup returns CDR1 SEHNR and CDR2 FQNEAQ (reference sequence). V was cut by 5 bases and J by 4 bases, with 9 bases left in between. There are 13 residues in the CDR3. The CDR3 DNA reads as TGTGCCAGCAGCGGTGATGCTTACAATGAGCAGTTCTTC. Translated, it gives CASSGDAYNEQFF.

A few counts support this clone. The chain is built from TRBV27 and TRBJ2-7; 7 bases line up with TRBD2. This CDR3 comprises 12 residues. Germline V CDR1 and CDR2: MNHEY, SMNVEV (reference sequence). V shed 6 bases, J shed 6 bases, and the junction held 5 bases outside the gene matches. CDR3 sequence reads: CASSPTSSEQYF. CDR3 sequence (DNA): TGTGCCAGCAGCCCGACTAGCTCCGAGCAGTACTTC.

This clone has a handful of counts. CDR3 nucleotides: TGTGCCTGGAGCCCATATCCGACCGGGGCCAACGTCCTGACTTTC. Protein product: CAWSPYPTGANVLTF. V gene TRBV30 combines with J gene TRBJ2-6; no clear D gene. Germline values: CDR1 GTSNPN, CDR2 SVGIG (reference sequence). This CDR3 spans 15 amino acids. The V and J ends lost 3 bases and 4 bases respectively, with 13 bases between them.

The chain combines TRBV5-1 with TRBJ1-1; D may be TRBD1 (5 bases). The CDR3 contains 16 residues. V was shortened by 4 bases and J by 1 base, with 17 bases between the two germline ends. CDR1 SGHRS and CDR2 YFSETQ come from the germline V gene. This CDR3 reads CASSPDGAGWNTEAFF. The CDR3 DNA reads TGCGCCAGCAGCCCGGATGGGGCAGGATGGAACACTGAAGCTTTCTTT.

This chain links TRBV6-5 with TRBJ1-5; D remains unclear. The CDR3 loop spans 15 amino acids. Germline V gene sequence: CDR1 MNHEY, CDR2 SVGAGI. V was shortened by 6 bases and J by 1 base, with 13 bases between the two germline ends. This chain's CDR3 is CASRVRELSNQPQHF. The CDR3 nucleotides read TGTGCCAGCAGGGTTCGAGAGTTGAGCAATCAGCCCCAGCATTTT.

The rearrangement joins TRBV29-1 to TRBJ2-5; possibly TRBD1 for D (6 bases). Germline-derived CDR1 and CDR2 are SQVTM and ANQGSEA. V lost 5 bases and J 4 bases, leaving 8 bases between the germline ends. The CDR3 contains 11 residues. The CDR3 nucleotides are TGCAGCGTTTGGACAGTAGAGACCCAGTACTTC. This encodes CSVWTVETQYF.

The chain employs TRBV18 and TRBJ2-7; TRBD1 might be the D (6 bases). Germline V gene data show CDR1 as KGHSH and CDR2 as LQKENI. The CDR3 loop spans 13 amino acids. Trimming stripped 4 bases from V and 4 bases from J, with 11 bases between. The DNA for the CDR3 is TGTGCCAGCTCACAACTCGGACAGTACGAGCAGTACTTC. This translates into CASSQLGQYEQYF.

J is TRBJ1-1 and V is TRBV5-1, with 7 positions matching TRBD1. The CDR3 runs 16 residues. CDR1 and CDR2 from the germline V gene are SGHRS and YFSETQ. The trim removed 4 bases at V and 0 bases at J, leaving 9 bases unmatched. CDR3 residues: CASSQDPGTVNTEAFF. CDR3 nucleotide sequence: TGCGCCAGCAGCCAAGATCCCGGGACAGTGAACACTGAAGCTTTCTTT.

V is TRBV29-1 and J is TRBJ2-1, with 11 bases aligning to TRBD2. The CDR3 extends over 16 amino acids. CDR1 and CDR2 (germline): SQVTM, ANQGSEA. Trimming removed 4 bases from V and 8 bases from J; junction bases left unmatched: 13. CDR3 DNA sequence: TGCAGCGTTGGCCCTCGACTAGCGGGGACCCTCGATGAGCAGTTCTTC. Translated, it gives CSVGPRLAGTLDEQFF.

This chain joins TRBV11-2 and TRBJ1-5, with TRBD1 as a possible D gene (6 bases). This CDR3 comprises 15 residues. Trimming took off 5 bases at V and 4 bases at J, with 15 bases between the two ends. Germline lookup yields CDR1 SGHAT and CDR2 FQNNGV. In DNA, the CDR3 is TGTGCCAGCAGCCTGCAGGACAGCAGAAATCAGCCCCAGCATTTT. It is translated as CASSLQDSRNQPQHF.

The chain combines TRBV5-5 with TRBJ2-5; possibly TRBD1 for D (6 bases). CDR3 length: 14 residues. The V gene lost 1 base and the J gene lost 5 bases, with 12 bases spanning the gap. The V gene's germline CDR1 is SGHKS and CDR2 YYEKEE (reference sequence). Here the CDR3 reads CASSLSQGSETQYF. Written as DNA, the CDR3 is TGTGCCAGCAGCTTGTCACAGGGCTCGGAGACCCAGTACTTC.

This rearrangement joins TRBV7-8 to TRBJ2-7, with D possibly TRBD2 on 5 matching bases. Germline CDR1 is SGHVS and CDR2 is FQNEAQ. The CDR3 totals 15 residues. V lost 1 base and J 1 base, leaving 11 bases between the germline ends. As DNA, the CDR3 is TGTGCCAGCAGCTTAGGGTCAGGACTTTCCTACGAGCAGTACTTC. It encodes CASSLGSGLSYEQYF.